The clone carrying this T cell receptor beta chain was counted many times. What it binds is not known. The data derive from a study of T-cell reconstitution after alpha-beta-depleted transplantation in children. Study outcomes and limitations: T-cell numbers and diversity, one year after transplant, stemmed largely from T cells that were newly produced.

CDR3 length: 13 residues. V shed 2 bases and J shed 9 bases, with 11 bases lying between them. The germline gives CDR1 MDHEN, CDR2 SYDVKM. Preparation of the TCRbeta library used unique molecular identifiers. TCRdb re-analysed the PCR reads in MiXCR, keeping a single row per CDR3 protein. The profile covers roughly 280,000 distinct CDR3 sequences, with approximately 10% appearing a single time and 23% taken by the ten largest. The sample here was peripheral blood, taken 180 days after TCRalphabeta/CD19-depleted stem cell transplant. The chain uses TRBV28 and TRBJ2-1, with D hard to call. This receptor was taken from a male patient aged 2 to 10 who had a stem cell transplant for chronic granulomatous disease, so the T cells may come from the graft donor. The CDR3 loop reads CASSLTGFGEQFF. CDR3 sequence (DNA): TGTGCCAGCAGTTTAACGGGTTTCGGTGAGCAGTTCTTC.